One sample yielded the 21 T cell receptor beta chains listed below, sequenced in a study of blood T cell repertoires in COVID-19. Profiled with immunoSEQ multiplex PCR; TCRdb holds only in-frame clones, not every one. The repertoire consists of about 240,000 clones, with roughly 82% occurring once and the leading ten covering about 4.4%. The sequencing sample was made of peripheral blood. Every receptor here comes from a woman in her seventies with acute or convalescent COVID-19.

The count of this clone is one. The rearrangement joins TRBV25-1 to TRBJ1-6, with TRBD1 matching 9 bases. Unmatched junction bases numbered 12, after V lost 4 bases and J lost 14 bases. Germline loops: CDR1 MGHDK, CDR2 SYGVNS. The CDR3 is 15 residues long. CDR3 nucleotides: TGTGCCAGCAGTGGGACAGGGGCCCTCCGGGTGACCCTCCACTTT. Translating gives CASSGTGALRVTLHF.

The gene calls are TRBV6-5 and TRBJ1-1, with 7 nucleotides matching TRBD1. The CDR3 covers 12 residues. The ends lost 5 bases at V and 10 bases at J; junction bases unmatched: 7. Germline CDR1 reads MNHEY; CDR2 reads SVGAGI. The CDR3 loop reads CASSPTGLRAFF. As DNA, the CDR3 is TGTGCCAGCAGTCCGACAGGGCTCCGAGCTTTCTTT.

The CDR3 sequence is CAWGRQGAYGYTF. In nucleotides, the CDR3 is TGTGCCTGGGGAAGACAGGGAGCCTATGGCTACACCTTC. The rearrangement uses TRBV30 and TRBJ1-2, with TRBD1 matching 7 bases. After removal of 5 bases from V and 4 bases from J, the junction contained 7 bases not matched to a gene. Per germline, CDR1 GTSNPN and CDR2 SVGIG (reference sequence). CDR3 length: 13 amino acids.

The genes are TRBV11-2 and TRBJ1-2; D is unclear. Germline assignment: CDR1 SGHAT and CDR2 FQNNGV. CDR3 length equals 15 residues. V lost 0 bases and J 2 bases, leaving 10 bases between the germline ends. The CDR3 region is CASSLDPSVNYGYTF. Here the CDR3 DNA reads TGTGCCAGCAGCTTAGATCCTTCAGTGAACTATGGCTACACCTTC.

This chain joins TRBV15 and TRBJ2-5; TRBD1 might be the D (6 bases). CDR1 is LNHNV and CDR2 is YYDKDF in the germline V gene (reference sequence). V was cut by 2 bases and J by 3 bases, with 13 bases left in between. The CDR3 has 15 residues. CDR3 bases: TGTGCCACCAGCAGATCACCTAACAGGGAAGAGACCCAGTACTTC. Encoded protein: CATSRSPNREETQYF.

With regard to this clone: Different DNA sequences within this sample yield the same CDR3. The chain couples TRBV12-3 or TRBV12-4 to TRBJ1-5, with a possible D match to TRBD1 (5 bases). The CDR3 has 12 residues. V lost 5 bases and J lost 6, with 8 bases in between. CDR3 nucleotides: TGTGCCAGCAGTCCGGGGGTTCAGCCCCAGCATTTT. This sequence encodes CASSPGVQPQHF.

This clone has only one observation. V gene TRBV7-9 combines with J gene TRBJ1-4, with unresolved D. The CDR3 runs 14 residues. The germline CDR1 and CDR2 sequences are SEHNR and FQNEAQ (reference sequence). Between the trimmed V and J ends, which lost 5 bases and 7 bases, there was a span of 14 bases. The CDR3 nucleotides are TGTGCCAGCAGCCTGGAGGGTGTGAGTGAAAAACTGTTTTTT. Its translation is CASSLEGVSEKLFF. The whole variable domain, remainder taken from reference TRBV7-9 and TRBJ1-4, is DTGVSQNPRHKITKRGQNVTFRCDPISEHNRLYWYRQTLGQGPEFLTYFQNEAQLEKSRLLSDRFSAERPKGSFSTLEIQRTEQGDSAMYLCASSLEGVSEKLFFGSGTQLSVL.

This chain joins TRBV10-3 and TRBJ2-5, with a weak D call TRBD2 (6 bases). Germline V lookup: CDR1 ENHRY, CDR2 SYGVKD. The CDR3 contains 14 residues. Trimming left V 0 bases short and J 5 bases short, with 10 bases between. The CDR3 nucleotides are TGTGCCATCAGTGAGTCGACAGCGGGTGAGACCCAGTACTTC. Translated: CAISESTAGETQYF.

As to this clone: The sample has other DNA sequences that encode this CDR3 too. The genes are TRBV28 and TRBJ1-2; D may be TRBD1 (6 bases). CDR1 MDHEN and CDR2 SYDVKM come from the germline V gene. There are 14 residues in the CDR3. The V gene lost 3 bases and the J gene lost 2 bases, with 10 bases spanning the gap. The CDR3 DNA reads as TGTGCCAGCAGTTTGGGGCAGGGGAACTATGGCTACACCTTC. This encodes CASSLGQGNYGYTF.

The rearrangement links TRBV2 to TRBJ1-4; D is ambiguous. V was shortened by 6 bases and J by 6 bases, with 8 bases between the two germline ends. Germline lookup yields CDR1 SNHLY and CDR2 FYNNEI. This CDR3 contains 12 residues. The CDR3 reads CASRGGDEKLFF. DNA of the CDR3: TGTGCCAGCAGGGGAGGAGATGAAAAACTGTTTTTT.

This chain connects TRBV2 to TRBJ2-2; D unresolved. This CDR3 contains 13 residues. The germline gives CDR1 SNHLY, CDR2 FYNNEI. V was trimmed by 7 bases and J by 1 base, leaving 7 bases between them. CDR3 protein: CASNYRNTGELFF. The DNA of the CDR3 is TGTGCCAGCAACTACCGGAACACCGGGGAGCTGTTTTTT.

This clone has only a few counts. The chain carries TRBV6-5 and TRBJ1-1; a weak D match, TRBD1 (5 bases). Trimming removed 2 bases at V and 11 bases at J, with 21 bases between. The CDR3 covers 15 residues. Germline CDR1 and CDR2: MNHEY and SVGAGI. CDR3 bases: TGTGCCAGCAGTTACGGGGGAGGGGCAGGTTTTTCTGCTTTCTTT. This translates into CASSYGGGAGFSAFF.

This chain joins TRBV5-1 and TRBJ1-4, with D maybe TRBD1 (6 bases). The V and J ends lost 4 bases and 0 bases respectively, with 13 bases between them. CDR1 is SGHRS and CDR2 is YFSETQ in the germline V gene. The CDR3 has 16 residues. CDR3 sequence: CASSARTDATNEKLFF. CDR3 bases: TGCGCCAGCAGCGCGAGGACAGATGCAACTAATGAAAAACTGTTTTTT.

This chain connects TRBV10-3 to TRBJ2-1; 8 bases line up with TRBD1. The V and J ends lost 4 bases and 9 bases, in that order; junction bases with no gene match: 8. Germline CDR1 reads ENHRY; CDR2 reads SYGVKD. The length of the CDR3 is 14 residues. The CDR3 bases are TGTGCCATCAGTGGCAACCAGGGGGCTGGTGAGCAGTTCTTC. Residues: CAISGNQGAGEQFF.

The gene calls are TRBV7-8 and TRBJ2-1, with TRBD2 identical over 8 bases. The CDR3 is 14 amino acids. J lost 7 bases, V lost 1 base, and 3 bases had no gene match. CDR1 SGHVS and CDR2 FQNEAQ come from the germline V gene. Here the CDR3 reads CASSLVIAGNEQFF. DNA of the CDR3: TGTGCCAGCAGCTTAGTAATAGCGGGGAATGAGCAGTTCTTC.

The gene calls are TRBV15 and TRBJ1-5, with 9 bases identical to TRBD1. Germline CDR1 LNHNV, CDR2 YYDKDF (reference sequence). J lost 7 bases, V lost 1 base, and 14 bases had no gene match. The CDR3 is 18 amino acids. Written as DNA, the CDR3 is TGTGCCACCAGCAGAGTTTCAGTCCCCGGGACAGGGAAACAGCCCCAGCATTTT. Protein product: CATSRVSVPGTGKQPQHF.

The rearrangement uses TRBV28 and TRBJ1-2; D call uncertain. Germline CDR1 and CDR2: MDHEN and SYDVKM. This CDR3 is 13 amino acids long. V lost 6 bases and J lost 4, with 12 bases in between. The CDR3 is CASSPQASYGYTF. Written as DNA, the CDR3 is TGTGCCAGCAGCCCCCAGGCCTCCTATGGCTACACCTTC.

J is TRBJ1-1 and V is TRBV5-1, with TRBD1 matching 10 bases. V lost 4 bases to trimming and J lost 1 base; unmatched junction nucleotides: 1. The length of the CDR3 is 14 residues. The germline CDR1 and CDR2 sequences are SGHRS and YFSETQ. The CDR3 region is CASSGQGENTEAFF. In DNA form, the CDR3 reads TGCGCCAGCAGCGGACAGGGGGAGAACACTGAAGCTTTCTTT.

CDR3 nucleotide sequence: TGTGCCAGCAGCGGACAGGGCTACTATGGCTACACCTTC. The encoded protein is CASSGQGYYGYTF. V is TRBV9 and J is TRBJ1-2; the match to TRBD1 covers 7 bases. The CDR3 is made up of 13 amino acids. Trimming cost V 3 bases and J 3 bases; bases outside gene matches: 2. Looked up from germline, CDR1 is SGDLS and CDR2 is YYNGEE. The full variable domain, completed using reference TRBV9 and TRBJ1-2, is DSGVTQTPKHLITATGQRVTLRCSPRSGDLSVYWYQQSLDQGLQFLIQYYNGEERAKGNILERFSAQQFPDLHSELNLSSLELGDSALYFCASSGQGYYGYTFGSGTRLTVV.

The chain has TRBV4-3 and TRBJ2-3, with 7 bases fitting TRBD1. V lost 4 bases and J lost 5; bases outside the gene matches: 6. The CDR3 extends over 14 amino acids. Germline V lookup: CDR1 LGHNA, CDR2 YSLEER. This CDR3 reads CASSRDRDRDTQYF. The CDR3 coding sequence is TGCGCCAGCAGCCGAGACAGGGATAGAGATACGCAGTATTTT.

The chain recombines TRBV5-4 with TRBJ2-7; TRBD2 aligns across 7 bases. The V and J ends lost 0 bases and 4 bases, in that order; junction bases with no gene match: 7. Germline loops: CDR1 SGHNT, CDR2 YYREEE (reference sequence). The CDR3 extends over 15 amino acids. Here the CDR3 reads CASSLDGGGNYEQYF. The CDR3 DNA follows: TGTGCCAGCAGCTTGGATGGGGGGGGGAATTACGAGCAGTACTTC.